The 10 T cell receptor beta chains given below trace back to one sample, sequenced in a study of identical twins. TCRdb re-derived calls from the 5' RACE reads in MiXCR, one entry per CDR3 protein. The repertoire includes about 220,000 distinct CDR3 sequences, 6.5% of them detected once, and 13% to 15% sits in the top ten. The sample also formed part of further work on T cells expressing NK-cell markers.

Sample: CD8+ T cells sorted from blood. Receptors originate from a woman aged 18-29 years in good health.

This rearrangement joins TRBV2 to TRBJ2-1; 8 nucleotides align to TRBD2. Germline assignment: CDR1 SNHLY and CDR2 FYNNEI. V gave up 6 bases and J gave up 9 bases; unmatched junction bases: 19. The CDR3 spans 17 residues. As DNA, the CDR3 is TGTGCCAGCAGGGGGGTCCGGTCGAGCGGGAGAGGGGTTGAGCAGTTCTTC. Its translation is CASRGVRSSGRGVEQFF.

Sample share makes this clonotype medium-sized. The chain couples TRBV7-9 to TRBJ2-3; D might be TRBD1 or TRBD2, each matching 5 bases. Germline values: CDR1 SEHNR, CDR2 FQNEAQ (reference sequence). V gave up 5 bases and J gave up 2 bases, with 17 bases separating them. The CDR3 sequence is 16 residues long. CDR3 sequence reads: CASSKVWTGTTDTQYF. CDR3 bases: TGTGCCAGCAGCAAGGTATGGACTGGGACCACAGATACGCAGTATTTT.

This clonotype showed up just a few times. The chain joins TRBV9 to TRBJ2-5; TRBD2 aligns across 8 bases. Trimming took 0 bases from V and 1 from J; bases not matched to a gene: 5. This CDR3 is 16 amino acids long. Germline V gives CDR1 SGDLS, CDR2 YYNGEE. The CDR3: CASSVASGGPQETQYF. Written as DNA, the CDR3 is TGTGCCAGCAGCGTAGCCAGCGGGGGTCCCCAAGAGACCCAGTACTTC.

The table lists this clonotype with a few counts. The V gene is TRBV29-1, the J gene TRBJ2-7, with TRBD2 matching 8 bases. Trimming cost V 2 bases and J 7 bases; bases outside gene matches: 13. CDR1 is SQVTM and CDR2 is ANQGSEA in the germline V gene. The CDR3 runs 15 residues. CDR3 in amino acids: CSVEWPGTSLGEQYF. The CDR3 DNA sequence: TGCAGCGTTGAATGGCCCGGGACTAGTCTGGGAGAGCAGTACTTC.

The V gene is TRBV19, the J gene TRBJ2-7, with 7 nucleotides matching TRBD1. The junction had 10 bases not matched to a gene; V was cut back by 3 bases and J by 5 bases. CDR3 size: 15 residues. The germline CDR1 and CDR2 sequences are LNHDA and SQIVND (reference sequence). CDR3 bases: TGTGCCAGTAGTATTCGACAGGGAGTAAGGAACGAGCAGTACTTC. It codes for CASSIRQGVRNEQYF.

This clonotype appeared many times. V and J are TRBV7-9 and TRBJ1-1; 9 positions agree with TRBD1. The germline V gene has CDR1 SEHNR and CDR2 FQNEAQ (reference sequence). This CDR3 has 13 amino acids. The junction had 4 bases not matched to a gene; V was cut back by 7 bases and J by 4 bases. In nucleotides, the CDR3 is TGTGCCAGCAAGCGGGACAGGGCCACTGAAGCTTTCTTT. Translation: CASKRDRATEAFF.

This clonotype was found a few times. The CDR3 loop reads CASGGLAGGYF. The CDR3 DNA reads as TGTGCCAGCGGGGGACTAGCGGGAGGGTATTTT. V and J are TRBV12-3 or TRBV12-4 and TRBJ2-3; the match to TRBD2 covers 15 bases. The CDR3 consists of 11 residues. Trimming took 8 bases from V and 14 from J; bases not matched to a gene: 2.

This clonotype was recorded a few times. J is TRBJ2-4 and V is TRBV7-9, with a weak D call TRBD1 (5 bases). This CDR3 has 17 residues. V was trimmed by 5 bases and J by 1 base, leaving 18 bases between them. CDR1 and CDR2 (germline): SEHNR, FQNEAQ (reference sequence). The CDR3 DNA sequence: TGTGCCAGCAGCCACGTTAAGGGGCTCGGGGCCAAAAACATTCAGTACTTC. Translation gives CASSHVKGLGAKNIQYF. Complete variable domain (other parts from reference TRBV7-9 and TRBJ2-4): DTGVSQNPRHKITKRGQNVTFRCDPISEHNRLYWYRQTLGQGPEFLTYFQNEAQLEKSRLLSDRFSAERPKGSFSTLEIQRTEQGDSAMYLCASSHVKGLGAKNIQYFGAGTRLSVL.

This clonotype has a handful of counts. This chain's CDR3 is CASFKPGQGARSEQYF. The DNA for the CDR3 is TGTGCCAGCTTTAAACCGGGACAGGGGGCGCGGAGCGAGCAGTACTTC. The chain recombines TRBV6-2 or TRBV6-3 with TRBJ2-7, with 12 bases identical to TRBD1. V lost 8 bases to trimming and J lost 6 bases; unmatched junction nucleotides: 14. Germline CDR1 reads MNHEY; CDR2 reads SVGEGT. This CDR3 comprises 16 residues.

This clonotype turned up a few times. The V gene is TRBV6-1, the J gene TRBJ2-1; 10 bases are shared with TRBD2. The J segment lost 7 bases and the V segment lost 6 bases, leaving 9 bases of the junction unmatched. The CDR3 spans 15 residues. The germline gives CDR1 MNHNS, CDR2 SASEGT. The CDR3 is CASSHTSGAGNEQFF. The CDR3 coding sequence is TGTGCCAGCAGCCATACTAGCGGGGCGGGTAATGAGCAGTTCTTC.